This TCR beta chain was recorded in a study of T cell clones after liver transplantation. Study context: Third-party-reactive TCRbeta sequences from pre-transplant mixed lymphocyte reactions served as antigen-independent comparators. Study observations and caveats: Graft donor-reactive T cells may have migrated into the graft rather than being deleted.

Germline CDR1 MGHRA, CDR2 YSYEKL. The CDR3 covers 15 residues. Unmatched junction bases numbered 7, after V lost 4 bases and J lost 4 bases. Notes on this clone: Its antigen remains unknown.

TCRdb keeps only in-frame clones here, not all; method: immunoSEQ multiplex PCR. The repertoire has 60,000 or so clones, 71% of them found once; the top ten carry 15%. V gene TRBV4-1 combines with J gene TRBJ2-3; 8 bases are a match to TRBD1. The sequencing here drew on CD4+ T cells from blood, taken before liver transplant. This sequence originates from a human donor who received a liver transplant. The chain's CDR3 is CASSRGQGRADTQYF. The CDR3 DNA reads TGCGCCAGCAGCCGCGGACAGGGAAGGGCAGATACGCAGTATTTT.